Listed here are 31 T cell receptor beta chains from one sample, sequenced in a study of cytomegalovirus exposure and HLA in healthy donors. With 60 Vbeta and 13 Jbeta primers, the PCR was carried out. Profiling relied on immunoSEQ multiplex PCR, and the TCRdb table lists in-frame clones only, not all of them. The sample carries 150,000 or so clones, 65% to 75% recorded once. Sequencing was done on a sample of PBMCs. The receptors stem from a human donor in good health.

This clone was seen a few times. V and J are TRBV7-8 and TRBJ1-1; D ambiguous. The CDR3 contains 13 residues. Per the germline V gene, CDR1 is SGHVS and CDR2 is FQNEAQ. The germline V and J ends were trimmed by 1 base and 7 bases, with 10 bases remaining between them. In DNA, the CDR3 is TGTGCCAGCAGCTTAGTGGCTCTTGGTGAAGCTTTCTTT. It specifies CASSLVALGEAFF.

This sequence joins TRBV6-5 and TRBJ1-1; perhaps TRBD1 as D (6 bases). The CDR3 is 15 residues long. V was shortened by 4 bases and J by 5 bases, with 17 bases between the two germline ends. Germline V gene lookup returns CDR1 MNHEY and CDR2 SVGAGI. CDR3 protein: CASSSSGGARTEAFF. The CDR3 nucleotides read TGTGCCAGCAGTTCCTCTGGGGGGGCGAGGACTGAAGCTTTCTTT.

This clone came up once. This sequence joins TRBV12-5 and TRBJ1-1; D gene ambiguous. CDR1 LGHNT and CDR2 FRNRAP come from the germline V gene. The CDR3 covers 11 residues. Trimming cost V 2 bases and J 8 bases, with 6 bases left between them. The CDR3 region has the DNA TGTGCTAGTGGTTTGTGGCAAGAAGCTTTCTTT. This encodes CASGLWQEAFF.

The J gene is TRBJ2-5, the V gene TRBV11-3; TRBD1 agrees at 7 bases. V trimming: 5 bases; J trimming: 2 bases; junction bases outside the gene matches: 5. The germline CDR1 and CDR2 sequences are SGHNT and YENEEA. This CDR3 region has 14 residues. The chain's CDR3 is CASSPNRGQETQYF. CDR3 sequence (DNA): TGTGCCAGCAGCCCTAACAGGGGACAAGAGACCCAGTACTTC.

This chain connects TRBV28 to TRBJ2-1; D is unclear. Germline CDR1 MDHEN, CDR2 SYDVKM. The ends were cut back, 2 bases at V and 1 base at J, with 9 bases in the middle. This CDR3 comprises 15 residues. CDR3 sequence reads: CASSLGLKSYNEQFF. In DNA, the CDR3 is TGTGCCAGCAGTTTAGGGCTGAAATCCTACAATGAGCAGTTCTTC.

The chain is built from TRBV4-3 and TRBJ1-2; 7 bases fit TRBD1. V shed 0 bases, J shed 3 bases, and the junction held 7 bases outside the gene matches. The CDR3 sequence is 16 residues long. Germline values: CDR1 LGHNA, CDR2 YSLEER. CDR3 sequence reads: CASSQDLGGAYYGYTF. The CDR3 DNA reads as TGCGCCAGCAGCCAAGATTTAGGGGGCGCATACTATGGCTACACCTTC.

This rearrangement joins TRBV2 to TRBJ2-7; TRBD1 is a possible D gene (6 bases). The CDR3 has 13 amino acids. Looked up from germline, CDR1 is SNHLY and CDR2 is FYNNEI. Deletions cut 7 bases from V and 2 bases from J, with 12 bases between. The CDR3, as DNA: TGTGCCAGCACCTGGGACAACCCCTACGAGCAGTACTTC. It specifies CASTWDNPYEQYF.

This clone was picked up one time. This sequence joins TRBV9 and TRBJ1-3; 7 bases are shared with TRBD1. The CDR3 is made up of 13 amino acids. J gave up 10 bases and V 0 bases, and 4 bases lay outside the gene matches. Germline lookup yields CDR1 SGDLS and CDR2 YYNGEE. The CDR3, as DNA: TGTGCCAGCAGCGTAGGACAGGGATGGACCATATATTTT. This encodes CASSVGQGWTIYF.

The genes are TRBV9 and TRBJ1-2; maybe TRBD1 (6 bases). This CDR3 contains 13 residues. Trimming stripped 0 bases from V and 4 bases from J, with 7 bases between. From germline, CDR1 is SGDLS and CDR2 YYNGEE. Written as DNA, the CDR3 is TGTGCCAGCAGCGTAGGCAGGGGCTATGGCTACACCTTC. It yields the protein CASSVGRGYGYTF.

The rearrangement joins TRBV2 to TRBJ1-6, with D maybe TRBD1 (5 bases). The V gene's germline CDR1 is SNHLY and CDR2 FYNNEI. Trimming removed 10 bases from V and 2 bases from J, with 18 bases in between. The CDR3 spans 16 residues. The CDR3: CAILIGEITYNSPLHF. The CDR3 region has the DNA TGTGCCATCTTAATAGGGGAAATCACCTATAATTCACCCCTCCACTTT.

This clone appeared a few times. V gene TRBV7-8 combines with J gene TRBJ2-3; 10 nucleotides line up with TRBD2. Germline V gene data show CDR1 as SGHVS and CDR2 as FQNEAQ. Trimming took 4 bases from V and 2 from J; bases not matched to a gene: 9. CDR3 length: 17 amino acids. CDR3 coding DNA: TGTGCCAGCAGCTCATTCCAGCGGGGGGGCGACACAGATACGCAGTATTTT. Its protein product is CASSSFQRGGDTDTQYF.

The CDR3 loop reads CASSLSGTTTDTQYF. In DNA form, the CDR3 reads TGTGCCAGCAGCTTATCCGGGACTACCACAGATACGCAGTATTTT. The rearrangement joins TRBV11-3 to TRBJ2-3, with 7 bases identical to TRBD2. The CDR3 contains 15 residues. From germline, CDR1 is SGHNT and CDR2 YENEEA. The V and J ends lost 2 bases and 2 bases, in that order; junction bases with no gene match: 4.

This rearrangement joins TRBV7-6 to TRBJ2-1, with 7 bases identical to TRBD2. Germline V lookup: CDR1 SGHVS, CDR2 FNYEAQ. The CDR3 covers 13 residues. V shed 0 bases and J 9 bases; nucleotides not matched to a gene: 2. CDR3: CASSLALAAEQFF. The CDR3 DNA reads TGTGCCAGCAGCTTAGCTCTAGCGGCTGAGCAGTTCTTC. Full variable domain (missing parts from reference TRBV7-6 and TRBJ2-1): GAGVSQSPRYKVTKRGQDVALRCDPISGHVSLYWYRQALGQGPEFLTYFNYEAQQDKSGLPNDRFSAERPEGSISTLTIQRTEQRDSAMYRCASSLALAAEQFFGPGTRLTVL.

This chain joins TRBV9 and TRBJ1-6; D not resolved. Germline lookup yields CDR1 SGDLS and CDR2 YYNGEE. With 0 bases removed from V and 7 bases from J, the gap between germline ends came to 17 bases. This CDR3 has 17 residues. The CDR3: CASSVGGRAEFNSPLHF. CDR3 in DNA: TGTGCCAGCAGCGTAGGCGGCAGAGCAGAGTTCAATTCACCCCTCCACTTT. Full variable domain (missing parts from reference TRBV9 and TRBJ1-6): DSGVTQTPKHLITATGQRVTLRCSPRSGDLSVYWYQQSLDQGLQFLIQYYNGEERAKGNILERFSAQQFPDLHSELNLSSLELGDSALYFCASSVGGRAEFNSPLHFGNGTRLTVT.

This clone appeared a few times. The chain carries TRBV5-6 and TRBJ2-6; possibly TRBD2 for D (5 bases). CDR1 SGHDT and CDR2 YYEEEE come from the germline V gene. The CDR3 sequence is 15 residues long. The V end lost 2 bases, the J end lost 2 bases, and 8 bases lay between the germline ends. CDR3 amino acids: CASSFIGAGANVLTF. The CDR3, as DNA: TGTGCCAGCAGCTTTATCGGGGCTGGGGCCAACGTCCTGACTTTC.

V and J are TRBV6-4 and TRBJ1-2; TRBD1 might be the D (6 bases). This CDR3 contains 13 residues. The germline V gene encodes CDR1 MRHNA and CDR2 SNTAGT. Trimming left V 0 bases short and J 7 bases short, with 9 bases between. The CDR3: CASSDSTGSGYTF. The CDR3, as DNA: TGTGCCAGCAGTGACTCTACAGGGTCTGGCTACACCTTC.

This clone was counted a single time. CDR3 amino acids: CASGPGTQRTDTQYF. The CDR3 nucleotides read TGTGCCAGCGGCCCCGGGACACAACGCACAGATACGCAGTATTTT. The chain employs TRBV5-5 and TRBJ2-3, with D possibly TRBD1 on 6 matching bases. The germline CDR1 and CDR2 sequences are SGHKS and YYEKEE (reference sequence). CDR3 length: 15 amino acids. V gave up 7 bases and J gave up 1 base, with 16 bases separating them.

CDR3 sequence reads: CASRRPGQINQPQHF. For the CDR3, the DNA is TGTGCCAGCAGGAGACCTGGACAGATCAATCAGCCCCAGCATTTT. This sequence joins TRBV5-8 and TRBJ1-5, with a weak D call TRBD1 (6 bases). The CDR3 length is 15 residues. Germline CDR1 SGHTS, CDR2 YDEGEE. V was clipped by 5 bases and J by 3 bases, with 15 bases between them.

CDR3 DNA: TGCAGTGCCGGAACAGGGTATGGCTACACCTTC. Its protein is CSAGTGYGYTF. The chain is built from TRBV20-1 and TRBJ1-2; the D gene is possibly TRBD1 (6 bases). V was cut by 6 bases and J by 5 bases, with 10 bases left in between. The CDR3 runs to 11 residues. Germline CDR1 DFQATT, CDR2 SNEGSKA (reference sequence).

A word on this clone: An end of the junction differs from the germline gene, which may be a read error. The chain links TRBV2 to TRBJ1-5, with D unclear. Germline V lookup: CDR1 SNHLY, CDR2 FYNNEI. The CDR3 runs 13 residues. The chain's CDR3 is CASNEMREQPQHF. The CDR3 DNA reads TGTGCCAGCAATGAAATGAGGGAACAGCCCCAGCATTTT.

This chain links TRBV18 with TRBJ1-5; D unclear. V was trimmed by 3 bases and J by 4 bases, leaving 10 bases between them. Germline V gene sequence: CDR1 KGHSH, CDR2 LQKENI. The CDR3 is 14 amino acids. CDR3 in DNA: TGTGCCAGCTCACCTCAGATTTATAATCAGCCCCAGCATTTT. It translates to CASSPQIYNQPQHF.

CDR3 sequence (DNA): TGTGCCAGCTCCCTCAACCGGGACACTGAAGCTTTCTTT. It codes for CASSLNRDTEAFF. The rearrangement joins TRBV18 to TRBJ1-1; no reliable D call. Germline CDR1 is KGHSH and CDR2 is LQKENI. With 6 bases removed from V and 3 bases from J, the gap between germline ends came to 11 bases. This CDR3 comprises 13 residues. Together with reference TRBV18 and TRBJ1-1, the CDR3 gives the full variable domain: NAGVMQNPRHLVRRRGQEARLRCSPMKGHSHVYWYRQLPEEGLKFMVYLQKENIIDESGMPKERFSAEFPKEGPSILRIQQVVRGDSAAYFCASSLNRDTEAFFGQGTRLTVV.

This clone was observed once. The rearrangement joins TRBV14 to TRBJ2-7; maybe TRBD1 (7 bases). V dropped 1 base and J dropped 9 bases, with 13 bases sitting between them. Germline CDR1 is SGHDN and CDR2 is FVKESK. The CDR3 loop spans 13 amino acids. CDR3 in DNA: TGTGCCAGCAGCCAAGCTAGCCAGGGGGGGCAGTACTTC. It is translated as CASSQASQGGQYF.

Turning to this clone: The junction and the germline gene differ at one end; a read error may be behind it. The rearrangement links TRBV15 to TRBJ1-1; D gene unclear. The germline V gene has CDR1 LNHNV and CDR2 YYDKDF (reference sequence). This CDR3 is 13 amino acids long. CDR3 sequence (DNA): TGTGCTACCAGCAGAGCCATCTACTATGAAGCTTTCTTT. Protein sequence: CATSRAIYYEAFF.

A word on this clone: Other DNA sequences within the sample encode an identical CDR3. The genes are TRBV15 and TRBJ2-6, with a tentative D call TRBD2 (5 bases). The CDR3 is made up of 16 amino acids. Trimming removed 0 bases from V and 2 bases from J, with 8 bases in between. Germline CDR1 LNHNV, CDR2 YYDKDF (reference sequence). The CDR3 sequence: CATSRDLGAGANVLTF. DNA for the CDR3: TGTGCCACCAGCAGAGATCTCGGGGCTGGGGCCAACGTCCTGACTTTC.

The genes are TRBV30 and TRBJ1-3, with D hard to call. V gave up 1 base and J gave up 1 base, with 14 bases separating them. Germline loops: CDR1 GTSNPN, CDR2 SVGIG (reference sequence). CDR3 length: 16 residues. The CDR3 region has the DNA TGTGCCTGGAGTGGAGCGCCGGCGGGGTCTGGAAACACCATATATTTT. It translates to CAWSGAPAGSGNTIYF.

The chain uses TRBV5-1 and TRBJ1-4; the match to TRBD1 covers 8 bases. The CDR3 covers 15 residues. In germline, CDR1 is SGHRS, CDR2 YFSETQ. After removal of 4 bases from V and 4 bases from J, the junction contained 6 bases not matched to a gene. This CDR3 is CASSRRQGSNEKLFF. The CDR3 nucleotides are TGCGCCAGCAGCCGGAGACAGGGGAGTAATGAAAAACTGTTTTTT.

The gene calls are TRBV14 and TRBJ2-3; D is unresolved. The V and J ends lost 3 bases and 3 bases respectively, with 16 bases between them. This CDR3 has 16 residues. CDR1 SGHDN and CDR2 FVKESK come from the germline V gene. The CDR3 nucleotides read TGTGCCAGCAGCCACTCTATGGCTAGTGGTACAGATACGCAGTATTTT. Translated, it gives CASSHSMASGTDTQYF.

This clone was seen a single time. The CDR3 region has the DNA TGCGCCAGCAGCTTGGTAGTAGCGGGGGGCCACTACGAGCAGTACTTC. This gives the protein CASSLVVAGGHYEQYF. This chain uses TRBV5-1 with TRBJ2-7; 10 bases are shared with TRBD2. With 0 bases clipped from V and 3 bases from J, the junction kept 6 bases outside the gene matches. Germline V gives CDR1 SGHRS, CDR2 YFSETQ. The CDR3 totals 16 residues.

This clone was found a few times. The chain couples TRBV4-2 to TRBJ2-2, with 8 bases fitting TRBD2. The CDR3 contains 16 residues. Germline CDR1 reads LGHNA; CDR2 reads YNFKEQ. V dropped 0 bases and J dropped 6; count of bases not matched to a gene: 6. CDR3 coding DNA: TGTGCCAGCAGCCAAGATAGTCCGGGGGGGGCCGGGGAGCTGTTTTTT. It codes for CASSQDSPGGAGELFF.

The V call is TRBV7-3, the J call TRBJ2-7; D might be TRBD2 (7 bases). The CDR3 extends over 16 amino acids. Germline loops: CDR1 SGHTA, CDR2 FQGTGA. V gave up 5 bases and J gave up 0 bases, with 17 bases separating them. CDR3 sequence reads: CASSPNGGGASYEQYF. The DNA of the CDR3 is TGTGCCAGCAGCCCTAATGGAGGGGGGGCCTCCTACGAGCAGTACTTC.